This passage covers 28 T cell receptor beta chains from one sample sequenced in a study of blood T cell repertoires in COVID-19. Sequenced by immunoSEQ multiplex PCR; TCRdb stores in-frame clones only, minus some. The table lists 80,000 or so clones, roughly 84% of them singletons. The sequenced sample consisted of peripheral blood. The source of these receptors is a man aged 55 to 69 with COVID-19, enrolled during active disease.

This chain uses TRBV19 with TRBJ2-3, with 12 bases fitting TRBD2. The CDR3 runs to 15 residues. Germline V gene lookup returns CDR1 LNHDA and CDR2 SQIVND (reference sequence). After removal of 7 bases from V and 4 bases from J, the junction contained 6 bases not matched to a gene. The CDR3 loop is CASTLAGGSPDTQYF. DNA of the CDR3: TGTGCCAGTACCCTAGCGGGAGGGAGCCCAGATACGCAGTATTTT.

The V and J genes are TRBV9 and TRBJ2-1; 13 nucleotides match TRBD2. Trimming cost V 0 bases and J 6 bases; bases outside gene matches: 6. Germline CDR1 and CDR2: SGDLS and YYNGEE. The CDR3 contains 17 residues. CDR3 in amino acids: CASSVAGTSGTGNEQFF. The CDR3 DNA is TGTGCCAGCAGCGTAGCTGGGACTAGCGGGACAGGCAATGAGCAGTTCTTC.

The chain combines TRBV18 with TRBJ1-1, with D possibly TRBD1 on 5 matching bases. Trimming pared 8 bases from V and 8 bases from J, leaving 15 bases between. The germline V gene has CDR1 KGHSH and CDR2 LQKENI. This CDR3 is 12 amino acids long. Here the CDR3 reads CASDSGLLEAFF. The CDR3 DNA is TGTGCCAGCGACAGTGGCCTATTGGAAGCTTTCTTT.

This rearrangement joins TRBV25-1 to TRBJ1-2; 7 nucleotides line up with TRBD1. V shed 2 bases, J shed 6 bases, and the junction held 0 bases outside the gene matches. Per the germline V gene, CDR1 is MGHDK and CDR2 is SYGVNS. There are 12 residues in the CDR3. CDR3 in DNA: TGTGCCAGCAGTGAACAGGGGGATGGCTACACCTTC. This encodes CASSEQGDGYTF.

The sample holds a few counts of this clone. The chain is built from TRBV11-2 and TRBJ1-6, with 8 bases that match TRBD1. J gave up 5 bases and V 4 bases, and 1 base lay outside the gene matches. The CDR3 extends over 14 amino acids. Looked up from germline, CDR1 is SGHAT and CDR2 is FQNNGV. The CDR3 is CASSYRGNNSPLHF. For the CDR3, the DNA is TGTGCCAGCAGCTACAGGGGGAATAATTCACCCCTCCACTTT.

This chain uses TRBV5-6 with TRBJ1-3; no clear D. This CDR3 has 13 residues. Trimming took off 0 bases at V and 11 bases at J, with 12 bases between the two ends. Germline V gives CDR1 SGHDT, CDR2 YYEEEE. CDR3 residues: CASSLVGSGAIYF. The CDR3 region has the DNA TGTGCCAGCAGCTTGGTTGGGAGTGGGGCCATATATTTT.

J is TRBJ1-4 and V is TRBV5-1; possibly TRBD1 for D (6 bases). V was cut by 0 bases and J by 5 bases, with 17 bases left in between. The CDR3 covers 17 residues. Looked up from germline, CDR1 is SGHRS and CDR2 is YFSETQ. The DNA for the CDR3 is TGCGCCAGCAGCTTGGCCCCCCGGACAGCAAGAAATGAAAAACTGTTTTTT. Residues: CASSLAPRTARNEKLFF.

DNA for the CDR3: TGTGCCAGCAGCTTGTCGGCGGACAATGAGCAGTTCTTC. It yields the protein CASSLSADNEQFF. This rearrangement joins TRBV7-3 to TRBJ2-1; D gene unclear. V lost 3 bases to trimming and J lost 5 bases, with 8 bases between them. This CDR3 has 13 amino acids. Germline V gene data show CDR1 as SGHTA and CDR2 as FQGTGA.

This sequence joins TRBV5-1 and TRBJ2-5; 7 bases line up with TRBD1. The germline gives CDR1 SGHRS, CDR2 YFSETQ. With V trimmed by 3 bases and J by 4 bases, 15 bases remained unmatched. The CDR3 is 17 amino acids. The CDR3 coding sequence is TGCGCCAGCAGCTCTAGCCTAGGACAGGTGATGGGAGAGACCCAGTACTTC. This translates into CASSSSLGQVMGETQYF.

The chain joins TRBV30 to TRBJ1-5; D uncertain. CDR1 is GTSNPN, CDR2 SVGIG, per germline (reference sequence). The V end was cut by 1 base, the J end by 6 bases, with 10 bases between. The CDR3 length is 13 residues. CDR3 bases: TGTGCCTGGAGTGGCGGGGTTAGTCAGCCCCAGCATTTT. It codes for CAWSGGVSQPQHF.

The gene calls are TRBV5-1 and TRBJ1-1; D gene uncertain. The germline V gene has CDR1 SGHRS and CDR2 YFSETQ. There are 14 residues in the CDR3. The V end lost 2 bases, the J end lost 1 base, and 9 bases lay between the germline ends. The CDR3 here is CASSLIVGNTEAFF. CDR3 in DNA: TGCGCCAGCAGCTTAATAGTCGGGAACACTGAAGCTTTCTTT.

There are a few counts of this clone. The rearrangement links TRBV30 to TRBJ1-4; 7 nucleotides align to TRBD1. V was clipped by 6 bases and J by 7 bases; unmatched bases: 14. Germline lookup yields CDR1 GTSNPN and CDR2 SVGIG (reference sequence). CDR3 size: 15 residues. Here the CDR3 reads CACSPGPGGSEKLFF. The DNA of the CDR3 is TGTGCCTGCTCTCCTGGTCCAGGGGGAAGTGAAAAACTGTTTTTT. The whole variable domain, filled in from reference TRBV30 and TRBJ1-4, reads SQTIHQWPATLVQPVGSPLSLECTVEGTSNPNLYWYRQAAGRGLQLLFYSVGIGQISSEVPQNLSASRPQDRQFILSSKKLLLSDSGFYLCACSPGPGGSEKLFFGSGTQLSVL.

The chain uses TRBV12-5 and TRBJ2-7; D not resolved. CDR1 and CDR2 from the germline V gene are LGHNT and FRNRAP. The CDR3 covers 14 residues. Trimming cost V 0 bases and J 5 bases, with 11 bases left between them. The CDR3 DNA follows: TGTGCTAGTGGTTTGGTACCCAACGAGAACGAGCAGTACTTC. Translating it yields CASGLVPNENEQYF.

The rearrangement uses TRBV18 and TRBJ2-5; no definite D call. Trimming took off 2 bases at V and 5 bases at J, with 9 bases between the two ends. Germline loops: CDR1 KGHSH, CDR2 LQKENI. This CDR3 has 13 residues. CDR3: CASSPSSRETQYF. CDR3 sequence (DNA): TGTGCCAGCTCACCATCCTCCCGGGAGACCCAGTACTTC.

There are a few counts of this clone. V and J are TRBV18 and TRBJ1-6; 8 nucleotides agree with TRBD1. The CDR3 runs 18 residues. The V gene end was trimmed by 5 bases and the J gene end by 10 bases; junction bases not matched to a gene: 19. Germline lookup yields CDR1 KGHSH and CDR2 LQKENI. The CDR3 region is CASSAGGTGEGNASPLHF. The CDR3 region has the DNA TGTGCCAGCTCAGCAGGAGGGACAGGCGAAGGTAACGCGTCACCCCTCCACTTT.

This chain uses TRBV2 with TRBJ1-3, with D possibly matching TRBD1 (5 bases). The V and J ends lost 3 bases and 1 base respectively, with 7 bases between them. The CDR3 extends over 14 amino acids. Germline V CDR1 and CDR2: SNHLY, FYNNEI. CDR3 in amino acids: CASSEGGSGNTIYF. The DNA for the CDR3 is TGTGCCAGCAGTGAGGGGGGTTCTGGAAACACCATATATTTT.

The chain's CDR3 is CASSERYLHYYGYTF. Written as DNA, the CDR3 is TGCGCCAGCAGTGAACGATACTTGCACTACTATGGCTACACCTTC. This chain links TRBV10-1 with TRBJ1-2; no firm D call. CDR1 is WNHNN and CDR2 is SYGVQD in the germline V gene (reference sequence). The CDR3 contains 15 residues. V dropped 3 bases and J dropped 3 bases, with 14 bases sitting between them.

This clone has just a few counts. The chain recombines TRBV5-4 with TRBJ2-1; TRBD2 aligns across 8 bases. Trimming took 2 bases from V and 7 from J; bases not matched to a gene: 8. The CDR3 extends over 15 amino acids. Germline CDR1 and CDR2: SGHNT and YYREEE (reference sequence). This CDR3 reads CASSFSGGAENEQFF. The CDR3 nucleotides are TGTGCCAGCAGCTTTTCCGGGGGGGCCGAGAATGAGCAGTTCTTC.

This clone was recorded a few times. The V call is TRBV18, the J call TRBJ2-3; the match to TRBD2 covers 13 bases. Germline V gene lookup returns CDR1 KGHSH and CDR2 LQKENI. This CDR3 region has 16 residues. V was pared by 3 bases and J by 3 bases, with 3 bases of the junction left unmatched. CDR3 amino acids: CASSPGLAGETDTQYF. CDR3 nucleotide sequence: TGTGCCAGCTCACCCGGACTAGCGGGAGAGACAGATACGCAGTATTTT. The complete variable domain, with remaining parts taken from reference TRBV18 and TRBJ2-3, reads NAGVMQNPRHLVRRRGQEARLRCSPMKGHSHVYWYRQLPEEGLKFMVYLQKENIIDESGMPKERFSAEFPKEGPSILRIQQVVRGDSAAYFCASSPGLAGETDTQYFGPGTRLTVL.

The chain links TRBV6-5 to TRBJ2-3; 7 bases line up with TRBD2. J lost 1 base, V lost 5 bases, and 6 bases had no gene match. This CDR3 is built from 15 residues. Germline V lookup: CDR1 MNHEY, CDR2 SVGAGI. CDR3 sequence reads: CASSLSGVGTDTQYF. CDR3 nucleotide sequence: TGTGCCAGCAGTCTAAGCGGGGTGGGCACAGATACGCAGTATTTT.

The rearrangement links TRBV15 to TRBJ2-2; no reliable D call. The CDR3 totals 14 residues. Germline assignment: CDR1 LNHNV and CDR2 YYDKDF (reference sequence). V was shortened by 5 bases and J by 6 bases, with 13 bases between the two germline ends. For the CDR3, the DNA is TGTGCCACCAGCTTTCCCACTTGGTCCGGGGAGCTGTTTTTT. It is translated as CATSFPTWSGELFF.

J is TRBJ1-2 and V is TRBV28; TRBD1 agrees at 8 bases. There are 14 residues in the CDR3. CDR1 is MDHEN, CDR2 SYDVKM, per germline. V trimming: 6 bases; J trimming: 7 bases; junction bases outside the gene matches: 10. CDR3 DNA: TGTGCCAGCAGCGCGGGACAGGATAGGAGTGGCTACACCTTC. Residues: CASSAGQDRSGYTF.

The genes are TRBV18 and TRBJ1-1; weak D call: TRBD1 (5 bases). V lost 6 bases, J lost 3 bases, and 17 bases lay in between. The CDR3 totals 15 residues. CDR1 and CDR2 (germline): KGHSH, LQKENI. CDR3 amino acids: CASSNVGGEYTEAFF. The CDR3 DNA is TGTGCCAGCTCCAATGTGGGGGGGGAATACACTGAAGCTTTCTTT.

The chain employs TRBV18 and TRBJ1-3; 7 nucleotides line up with TRBD1. J lost 9 bases, V lost 7 bases, and 12 bases had no gene match. Germline V CDR1 and CDR2: KGHSH, LQKENI. The CDR3 is 14 residues long. Here the CDR3 reads CASFVGTDVGTIYF. CDR3 nucleotide sequence: TGTGCCAGCTTCGTAGGGACAGACGTTGGCACCATATATTTT.

The chain recombines TRBV19 with TRBJ1-5; D might be TRBD1 (6 bases). The V end lost 10 bases, the J end lost 4 bases, and 14 bases lay between the germline ends. This CDR3 contains 13 residues. Germline CDR1 is LNHDA and CDR2 is SQIVND (reference sequence). The CDR3 spells CATRTDLNQPQHF. The DNA for the CDR3 is TGTGCCACCAGGACAGACTTAAATCAGCCCCAGCATTTT.

This clone was recorded a few times. CDR3 in amino acids: CASSPFTEDGYTF. The CDR3 DNA sequence: TGTGCCAGCTCACCATTCACAGAAGATGGCTACACCTTC. The chain links TRBV18 to TRBJ1-2; D unresolved. Germline-derived CDR1 and CDR2 are KGHSH and LQKENI. This CDR3 is 13 amino acids long. Between the trimmed V and J ends, which lost 2 bases and 6 bases, there was a span of 10 bases. Variable domain in full (rest from reference TRBV18 and TRBJ1-2): NAGVMQNPRHLVRRRGQEARLRCSPMKGHSHVYWYRQLPEEGLKFMVYLQKENIIDESGMPKERFSAEFPKEGPSILRIQQVVRGDSAAYFCASSPFTEDGYTFGSGTRLTVV.

CDR3 DNA: TGTGCCAGCAGTGACGGGGGGTCCCCACGGTGGTACGAGCAGTACTTC. It translates to CASSDGGSPRWYEQYF. The chain recombines TRBV25-1 with TRBJ2-7; TRBD2 matches at 7 bases. The trim removed 3 bases at V and 4 bases at J, leaving 12 bases unmatched. This CDR3 has 16 residues. Germline assignment: CDR1 MGHDK and CDR2 SYGVNS.

V gene TRBV4-1 combines with J gene TRBJ2-3, with TRBD2 matching over 13 bases. The CDR3 is 18 residues long. Germline V gene sequence: CDR1 MGHRA, CDR2 YSYEKL. V lost 4 bases to trimming and J lost 0 bases; unmatched junction nucleotides: 7. The CDR3 sequence: CASSPGLAGPRSTDTQYF. The CDR3 coding sequence is TGCGCCAGCAGCCCGGGACTAGCGGGACCCAGGAGCACAGATACGCAGTATTTT.